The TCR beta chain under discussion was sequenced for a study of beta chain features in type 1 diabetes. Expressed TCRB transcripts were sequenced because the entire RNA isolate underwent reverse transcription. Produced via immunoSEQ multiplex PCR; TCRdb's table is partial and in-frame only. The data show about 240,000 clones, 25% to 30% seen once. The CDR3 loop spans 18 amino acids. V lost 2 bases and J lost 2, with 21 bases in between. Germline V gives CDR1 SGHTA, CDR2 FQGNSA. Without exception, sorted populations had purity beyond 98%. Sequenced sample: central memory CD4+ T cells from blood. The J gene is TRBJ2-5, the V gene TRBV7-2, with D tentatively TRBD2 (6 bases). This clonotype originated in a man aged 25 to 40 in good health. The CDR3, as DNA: TGTGCCAGCAGCTTAACTCAACGGAGCGGAGGAGGGCAAGAGACCCAGTACTTC. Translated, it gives CASSLTQRSGGGQETQYF.